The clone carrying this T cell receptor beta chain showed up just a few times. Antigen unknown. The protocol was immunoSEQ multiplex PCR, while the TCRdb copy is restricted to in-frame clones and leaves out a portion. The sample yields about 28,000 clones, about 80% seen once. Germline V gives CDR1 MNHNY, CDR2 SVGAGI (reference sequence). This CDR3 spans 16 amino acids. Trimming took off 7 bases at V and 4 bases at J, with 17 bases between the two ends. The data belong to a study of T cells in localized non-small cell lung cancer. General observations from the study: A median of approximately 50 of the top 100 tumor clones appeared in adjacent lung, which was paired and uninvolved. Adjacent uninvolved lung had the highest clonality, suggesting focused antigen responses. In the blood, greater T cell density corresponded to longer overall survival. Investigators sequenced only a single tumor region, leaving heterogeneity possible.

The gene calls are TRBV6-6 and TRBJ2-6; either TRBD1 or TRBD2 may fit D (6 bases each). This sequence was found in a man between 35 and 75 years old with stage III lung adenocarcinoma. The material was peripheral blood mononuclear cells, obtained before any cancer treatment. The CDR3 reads CASTLTGAGGANVLTF. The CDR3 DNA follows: TGTGCCAGCACCCTGACGGGGGCTGGGGGGGCCAACGTCCTGACTTTC.